These T cell receptor beta chains were read from a single sample in a study of blood T cell repertoires in COVID-19. Libraries were prepared by immunoSEQ multiplex PCR; TCRdb keeps only in-frame clonotypes and omits some of them. This sample yields roughly 45,000 clones, of which under 95% are seen a single time; under 20% belongs to the top ten. Source material: peripheral blood. These receptors were obtained from a man in his 70s with active COVID-19. CDR3s include the opening cysteine and the closing phenylalanine or tryptophan. The D gene is left open where the match is weak. Size is stated for part of the rows, as once, few or many counts, or as a class when the clone is expanded.

abundance	j_gene	v_gene	d_gene	CDR3nt	CDR3aa
NA	TRBJ1-2	TRBV24-1	NA	TGTGCCACCAGTGATTCCGGACGGACTAATGGCTACACCTTC	CATSDSGRTNGYTF
once	TRBJ1-5	TRBV12-3/TRBV12-4	NA	TGTGCCAGCCGTTTTAGCGGCAATCAGCCCCAGCATTTT	CASRFSGNQPQHF
NA	TRBJ2-7	TRBV5-1	NA	TGCGCCAGCAGCTTGATCCCGGGACAAGCCTACGAGCAGTACTTC	CASSLIPGQAYEQYF
NA	TRBJ2-1	TRBV25-1	TRBD2	TGTGCCAGCAGTCCTAGCGGACCCCAGTTCTTC	CASSPSGPQFF
NA	TRBJ2-5	TRBV11-3	TRBD2	TGTGCCAGATTAGCCATGACTAGCGGGATTAGGGAGACCCAGTACTTC	CARLAMTSGIRETQYF
NA	TRBJ1-6	TRBV6-5	NA	TGTGCCAGCAGTTACTGGGCGGGTTCACCCCTCCACTTT	CASSYWAGSPLHF
NA	TRBJ2-3	TRBV18	NA	TGTGCCAGCTCACCTCTGGGGGGAAGCGCAGATACGCAGTATTTT	CASSPLGGSADTQYF
NA	TRBJ1-5	TRBV2	NA	TGTGCCAGCAACGGACAGACTAATAGCAATCAGCCCCAGCATTTT	CASNGQTNSNQPQHF
few	TRBJ2-7	TRBV5-8	TRBD2	TGTGCCAGCAGCATCTCTAGCGGGGGCTCTTCCTACGAGCAGTACTTC	CASSISSGGSSYEQYF
NA	TRBJ2-2	TRBV4-1	NA	TGCGCCAGCAGCCGAGGCGAAACAAGCCGGACCGGGGAGCTGTTTTTT	CASSRGETSRTGELFF
NA	TRBJ2-3	TRBV7-9	TRBD2	TGTGCCAGCAGCTTAGCCCAGCGGGGGGTCACAGATACGCAGTATTTT	CASSLAQRGVTDTQYF
NA	TRBJ2-3	TRBV28	TRBD2	TGTGCCAGCAGTTTAAGCGGGGGGCTAAGCACAGATACGCAGTATTTT	CASSLSGGLSTDTQYF
NA	TRBJ1-6	TRBV3-1/TRBV3-2	NA	TGTGCCAGCAGCCAAGCTGGGTGGGGGGGTGAAGACAATTCACCCCTCCACTTT	CASSQAGWGGEDNSPLHF
NA	TRBJ2-7	TRBV6-4	TRBD1	TGTGCCAGCAGTGACTCAAGGCAGGGGGTTTACGAGCAGTACTTC	CASSDSRQGVYEQYF
NA	TRBJ2-5	TRBV24-1	NA	TGTGCCACCAGTGATTTGGTCGGCCATGACGGGGGGACCCAGTACTTC	CATSDLVGHDGGTQYF
once	TRBJ2-1	TRBV11-3	NA	TGTGCCAGCAGCTCTAGGTCGAGCTCCTACAATGAGCAGTTCTTC	CASSSRSSSYNEQFF
NA	TRBJ1-5	TRBV30	NA	TGTGCCTGGAGTGTCCAGGGGAATCAGCCCCAGCATTTT	CAWSVQGNQPQHF
NA	TRBJ2-1	TRBV29-1	NA	TGCAGCGTTGAGGGGGGCCTAGCGGACTACAATGAGCAGTTCTTC	CSVEGGLADYNEQFF
NA	TRBJ1-1	TRBV6-5	TRBD1	TGTGCCAGCAGATTCCAGACAGGGCCATTTGAAGCTTTCTTT	CASRFQTGPFEAFF
NA	TRBJ2-1	TRBV6-2/TRBV6-3	TRBD2	TGTGCCAGCAGTTACTCGAATCTAGCGGGAGGGTACAATGAGCAGTTCTTC	CASSYSNLAGGYNEQFF
NA	TRBJ2-2	TRBV27	TRBD1	TGTGCCAGCAGTCCAGGGGGCCCCGGGGAGCTGTTTTTT	CASSPGGPGELFF
NA	TRBJ1-3	TRBV27	NA	TGTGCCAGCAGTTTATCGCAGGGAACTGGAAACACCATATATTTT	CASSLSQGTGNTIYF